Presented here are 26 T cell receptor beta chains from one specimen sequenced in a study of molecular identifiers for immune sequencing clone quantification. From the PCR reads, TCRdb called clonotypes with MiXCR, one entry per CDR3 protein. In the table there are just under 650,000 distinct CDR3 sequences, 15% to 20% of which are singletons. Sequencing was performed on naive CD8+ T cells from blood, with Jurkat cell RNA spiked in. Subset: FACS-sorted CD8+CD4-CCR7+CD45RA+ naive T cells. The receptors stem from a human donor in good health. Some libraries in this study had Jurkat cell RNA spiked in.

Ten or more counts support this clonotype. In DNA, the CDR3 is TGTGCCAGCAGCTTGATGGGCACGGGAAATCAGCCCCAGCATTTT. This codes for CASSLMGTGNQPQHF. This rearrangement joins TRBV7-2 to TRBJ1-5; D gene unclear. Germline lookup yields CDR1 SGHTA and CDR2 FQGNSA. This CDR3 comprises 15 residues. The germline V and J ends were trimmed by 3 bases and 4 bases, with 13 bases remaining between them.

Many counts were recorded for this clonotype. The chain has TRBV6-5 and TRBJ2-7; D may be TRBD2 (6 bases). Trimming took off 4 bases at V and 3 bases at J, with 10 bases between the two ends. CDR3 length equals 13 residues. Germline CDR1 reads MNHEY; CDR2 reads SVGAGI. The CDR3: CASSFYGSYEQYF. Written as DNA, the CDR3 is TGTGCCAGCAGTTTCTACGGGAGCTACGAGCAGTACTTC.

This chain links TRBV28 with TRBJ1-4; no definite D call. This CDR3 has 15 residues. Per germline, CDR1 MDHEN and CDR2 SYDVKM. V was clipped by 6 bases and J by 4 bases, with 15 bases between them. CDR3 DNA sequence: TGTGCCAGCAGCCCCCTGCTAGTGGGTAATGAAAAACTGTTTTTT. This encodes CASSPLLVGNEKLFF.

This clonotype was observed many times. V is TRBV7-3 and J is TRBJ2-3; TRBD1 matches 10 bases. The CDR3 is made up of 16 amino acids. Germline CDR1 and CDR2: SGHTA and FQGTGA. Losses at the gene ends were 5 bases for V and 4 bases for J; bases not matched to a gene: 9. The CDR3, as DNA: TGTGCCAGCAGCCCCACGGGACAGGGGTTTCCAGATACGCAGTATTTT. It yields the protein CASSPTGQGFPDTQYF.

This clonotype was detected many times. The gene calls are TRBV20-1 and TRBJ2-3; no reliable D call. This CDR3 is 13 amino acids long. V lost 7 bases and J 2 bases, leaving 13 bases between the germline ends. CDR1 is DFQATT and CDR2 is SNEGSKA in the germline V gene (reference sequence). DNA for the CDR3: TGCAGTGTGGTAGGGATTTACACAGATACGCAGTATTTT. This translates into CSVVGIYTDTQYF.

This clonotype was detected ten times or more. The chain has TRBV12-3 or TRBV12-4 and TRBJ2-2; D is possibly TRBD2 (6 bases). V was clipped by 7 bases and J by 2 bases, with 17 bases between them. The length of the CDR3 is 16 residues. DNA for the CDR3: TGTGCCAGCAATCCCCCGGGACTGAGCAACACCGGGGAGCTGTTTTTT. This encodes CASNPPGLSNTGELFF.

In regard to this clonotype: A much larger clone sits a single nucleotide away, making a read error possible. The chain combines TRBV15 with TRBJ1-5; D gene ambiguous. The CDR3 is 12 residues long. Germline values: CDR1 LNHNV, CDR2 YYDKDF (reference sequence). The CDR3: CATSSSNQPQRF. In nucleotides, the CDR3 is TGTGCCACCAGCAGTAGCAATCAGCCCCAGCGTTTT.

There are many counts of this clonotype. This rearrangement joins TRBV4-3 to TRBJ2-7; D could derive from TRBD1 or TRBD2 (5 bases each). Per germline, CDR1 LGHNA and CDR2 YSLEER. V gave up 0 bases and J gave up 3 bases, with 9 bases separating them. The CDR3 covers 14 residues. The CDR3 sequence is CASSQDLGVYEQYF. The CDR3 region has the DNA TGCGCCAGCAGCCAAGATTTGGGGGTCTACGAGCAGTACTTC.

This clonotype was detected only a few times. The V call is TRBV13, the J call TRBJ1-2, with D tentatively TRBD1 (5 bases). CDR3 size: 13 residues. Germline CDR1 PRHDT, CDR2 FYEKMQ (reference sequence). V was trimmed by 5 bases and J by 8 bases, leaving 15 bases between them. This CDR3 reads CASSIQGAGGYTF. In nucleotides, the CDR3 is TGTGCCAGCAGCATCCAGGGAGCAGGAGGCTACACCTTC.

This clonotype was picked up many times. The chain has TRBV5-1 and TRBJ1-6, with D possibly being TRBD1 (5 bases). CDR1 and CDR2 from the germline V gene are SGHRS and YFSETQ. The CDR3 length is 20 residues. V was clipped by 3 bases and J by 10 bases, with 32 bases between them. Here the CDR3 reads CASSSKTGARFSGDRSPLHF. Here the CDR3 DNA reads TGCGCCAGCAGCTCCAAAACAGGCGCCCGCTTCAGCGGCGATCGCTCACCCCTCCACTTT.

Ten or more counts support this clonotype. The chain links TRBV10-2 to TRBJ1-1, with D perhaps TRBD1 (5 bases). CDR1 WSHSY and CDR2 SAAADI come from the germline V gene. This CDR3 spans 15 amino acids. V dropped 6 bases and J dropped 4 bases, with 18 bases sitting between them. The CDR3 region is CASSHSRGSGTEAFF. The CDR3 DNA follows: TGCGCCAGCAGCCACTCTCGGGGGTCCGGCACTGAAGCTTTCTTT.

In the case of this clonotype: This may stem from a read error, because a much larger clone lies one nucleotide away. The rearrangement uses TRBV7-6 and TRBJ1-4, with a weak D call TRBD1 (6 bases). Germline lookup yields CDR1 SGHVS and CDR2 FNYEAQ. The CDR3 runs to 18 residues. This CDR3 is CASSPLKGTMGSYEKLLF. CDR3 nucleotide sequence: TGTGCCAGCAGCCCACTTAAGGGGACAATGGGATCTTATGAAAAACTGCTTTTT.

In its sample, this clonotype was seen many times. The rearrangement joins TRBV20-1 to TRBJ2-7, with 7 bases aligning to TRBD1. V lost 4 bases and J lost 2; bases outside the gene matches: 5. CDR1 DFQATT and CDR2 SNEGSKA come from the germline V gene (reference sequence). The length of the CDR3 is 13 residues. The CDR3 loop reads CSATNRGTYEQYF. CDR3 bases: TGCAGTGCTACAAACAGGGGAACCTACGAGCAGTACTTC.

This clonotype was recorded at least ten times. The chain uses TRBV28 and TRBJ2-3; 10 bases fit TRBD2. The CDR3 runs 24 residues. Germline-derived CDR1 and CDR2 are MDHEN and SYDVKM. V dropped 3 bases and J dropped 0; count of bases not matched to a gene: 27. CDR3 protein: CASSLVAALAASGRVATSTDTQYF. In DNA, the CDR3 is TGTGCCAGCAGTTTGGTTGCGGCCCTAGCGGCTAGCGGGAGAGTGGCCACTAGCACAGATACGCAGTATTTT.

This clonotype occurred a few times. The V call is TRBV29-1, the J call TRBJ2-5; 10 bases map to TRBD2. Germline CDR1 and CDR2: SQVTM and ANQGSEA. V shed 3 bases and J 5 bases; nucleotides not matched to a gene: 6. The CDR3 length is 14 residues. The CDR3 loop reads CSVDERGGSETQYF. The DNA for the CDR3 is TGCAGCGTTGACGAGCGGGGGGGCTCCGAGACCCAGTACTTC.

This clonotype was recorded at least ten times. V and J are TRBV12-3 or TRBV12-4 and TRBJ1-2; a possible D gene is TRBD1 (5 bases). V was clipped by 3 bases and J by 8 bases, with 10 bases between them. This CDR3 is built from 12 residues. The CDR3, as DNA: TGTGCCAGCAGTTTCGGGGGTTCGGGCTACACCTTC. This encodes CASSFGGSGYTF.

The rearrangement joins TRBV30 to TRBJ2-7; D may be TRBD1 (6 bases). From germline, CDR1 is GTSNPN and CDR2 SVGIG (reference sequence). This CDR3 has 12 amino acids. Trimming removed 1 base at V and 7 bases at J, with 11 bases between. The CDR3 DNA reads TGTGCCTGGAGTGCACAGGGTTTTGAGCAGTACTTC. Protein: CAWSAQGFEQYF.

Notes on this clonotype: This may be a read error, as it is one base from a much larger clone. This chain connects TRBV4-3 to TRBJ2-1; 9 bases are shared with TRBD2. The junction had 13 bases not matched to a gene; V was cut back by 4 bases and J by 9 bases. CDR3 length: 16 residues. In germline, CDR1 is LGHNA, CDR2 YSLEER. The CDR3 DNA reads TGCGCCAGCAGCCTAGTCGCGGGGGGGCTCGAGGGTGAGCAGTTCTTC. The encoded protein is CASSLVAGGLEGEQFF.

A few counts support this clonotype. This chain links TRBV3-1 with TRBJ1-4, with D possibly matching TRBD1 (5 bases). V lost 0 bases to trimming and J lost 5 bases, with 22 bases between them. CDR1 and CDR2 from the germline V gene are LGHDT and YNNKEL (reference sequence). The CDR3 runs to 19 residues. CDR3 sequence: CASSQDGSGRGLLNEKLFF. As DNA, the CDR3 is TGTGCCAGCAGCCAAGATGGCAGTGGTAGGGGACTCCTGAATGAAAAACTGTTTTTT.

This clonotype has a count of ten or more. J is TRBJ2-2 and V is TRBV28, with D maybe TRBD1 (5 bases). Deletions cut 2 bases from V and 5 bases from J, with 9 bases between. The CDR3 is 14 residues long. The V gene's germline CDR1 is MDHEN and CDR2 SYDVKM. In nucleotides, the CDR3 is TGTGCCAGCAGTTTAAGGACAATGACCGGGGAGCTGTTTTTT. It translates to CASSLRTMTGELFF.

In this sample, this clonotype turned up a few times. This rearrangement joins TRBV21-1 to TRBJ1-1; the DNA was not compared with TRBD1, the D call given in the table. TRBV21-1 is annotated as a pseudogene. The CDR3 covers 14 residues. CDR3 bases: TGTGCCACCGACTCCCTGACGGGGAACACTGAAGCTTTCTTT. Amino acid sequence: CATDSLTGNTEAFF.

This clonotype occurred many times. DNA for the CDR3: TGCAGCGTTGAAGATTGGGACAGCTTGAACACTGAAGCTTTCTTT. As protein: CSVEDWDSLNTEAFF. This chain links TRBV29-1 with TRBJ1-1; 7 nucleotides agree with TRBD1. Looked up from germline, CDR1 is SQVTM and CDR2 is ANQGSEA. This CDR3 region has 15 residues. With 0 bases clipped from V and 0 bases from J, the junction kept 4 bases outside the gene matches.

This chain links TRBV15 with TRBJ2-1; either TRBD1 or TRBD2 may fit D (5 bases each). The CDR3 runs 15 residues. CDR1 and CDR2 (germline): LNHNV, YYDKDF (reference sequence). Trimming stripped 0 bases from V and 6 bases from J, with 12 bases between. This CDR3 reads CATSREPGPTNEQFF. In DNA form, the CDR3 reads TGTGCCACCAGCAGAGAGCCGGGACCGACCAATGAGCAGTTCTTC.

This clonotype was counted many times. V and J are TRBV20-1 and TRBJ2-3; no clear D gene. Between the trimmed V and J ends, which lost 7 bases and 6 bases, there was a span of 17 bases. Germline V lookup: CDR1 DFQATT, CDR2 SNEGSKA (reference sequence). This CDR3 has 13 amino acids. The CDR3 bases are TGCAGTGTGGGAATGCCCACATTGGATACGCAGTATTTT. This codes for CSVGMPTLDTQYF.

In its sample, this clonotype was seen a few times. The V and J genes are TRBV27 and TRBJ2-2, with TRBD2 identical over 11 bases. Germline loops: CDR1 MNHEY, CDR2 SMNVEV (reference sequence). The junction had 11 bases not matched to a gene; V was cut back by 5 bases and J by 3 bases. The CDR3 is 18 residues long. CDR3 DNA: TGTGCCAGCAGTCCAAAGCTACTAGCGGGAGTACACACCGGGGAGCTGTTTTTT. Protein product: CASSPKLLAGVHTGELFF.

This clonotype was seen ten or more times. The gene calls are TRBV19 and TRBJ2-5; TRBD1 aligns across 8 bases. Germline loops: CDR1 LNHDA, CDR2 SQIVND (reference sequence). The V and J ends lost 5 bases and 1 base, in that order; junction bases with no gene match: 3. The length of the CDR3 is 14 residues. CDR3 bases: TGTGCCAGTAGTTGGACAGGGAGCCAAGAGACCCAGTACTTC. This codes for CASSWTGSQETQYF.